These 15 T cell receptor beta chains were all obtained from the same sample, sequenced in a study of Ad26.COV2.S vaccination and SARS-CoV-2 variants. Treatment indicated: some 20 received Ad26.COV2.S at low or high dose, single or two shots; several received placebo; per-sample allocation not given. After the first vaccine or placebo injection, samples were drawn on day 63. Sequencing used immunoSEQ multiplex PCR; TCRdb keeps in-frame clones, though not all of them. The table includes some 250,000 clones, over 75% detected once. Sequenced material: peripheral blood, taken in a trial of Ad26.COV2.S vaccine versus placebo. The receptors derive from a person between 18 and 59 years old who received the Ad26.COV2.S COVID-19 vaccine or a placebo.

The gene calls are TRBV19 and TRBJ1-1, with D uncertain. CDR1 LNHDA and CDR2 SQIVND come from the germline V gene (reference sequence). This CDR3 contains 14 residues. The V and J ends lost 4 bases and 4 bases respectively, with 13 bases between them. CDR3 DNA sequence: TGTGCCAGTAGTAGTCGACAAGATCTCACTGAAGCTTTCTTT. The encoded protein is CASSSRQDLTEAFF. Drawing the rest from reference TRBV19 and TRBJ1-1, the complete variable domain is DGGITQSPKYLFRKEGQNVTLSCEQNLNHDAMYWYRQDPGQGLRLIYYSQIVNDFQKGDIAEGYSVSREKKESFPLTVTSAQKNPTAFYLCASSSRQDLTEAFFGQGTRLTVV.

The chain links TRBV5-1 to TRBJ2-2; D is perhaps TRBD1 (5 bases). Germline CDR1 and CDR2: SGHRS and YFSETQ. The CDR3 consists of 13 residues. The germline V and J ends were trimmed by 3 bases and 7 bases, with 10 bases remaining between them. CDR3 in DNA: TGCGCCAGCAGCTGGGTCGACAGCGGGGAGCTGTTTTTT. Translation: CASSWVDSGELFF.

The chain uses TRBV28 and TRBJ2-5, with 7 positions matching TRBD1. Per germline, CDR1 MDHEN and CDR2 SYDVKM. V was pared by 4 bases and J by 9 bases, with 5 bases of the junction left unmatched. The CDR3 loop spans 12 amino acids. The CDR3 region is CASSSLQGAQYF. CDR3 DNA: TGTGCCAGCAGTTCACTCCAGGGGGCCCAGTACTTC.

The chain recombines TRBV28 with TRBJ2-5, with D possibly matching TRBD1 (6 bases). The CDR3 runs to 14 residues. Trimming removed 4 bases from V and 6 bases from J, with 15 bases in between. Germline CDR1 reads MDHEN; CDR2 reads SYDVKM. The CDR3 sequence: CASSSIQGRQTQYF. CDR3 sequence (DNA): TGTGCCAGCAGTTCCATACAGGGCCGGCAGACCCAGTACTTC.

V is TRBV7-6 and J is TRBJ1-5; no clear D. The CDR3 extends over 15 amino acids. The V and J ends lost 4 bases and 4 bases respectively, with 14 bases between them. The germline gives CDR1 SGHVS, CDR2 FNYEAQ. The CDR3 DNA is TGTGCCAGCAGCTCTGACGGCAGTGATAATCAGCCCCAGCATTTT. This encodes CASSSDGSDNQPQHF.

The chain recombines TRBV11-1 with TRBJ1-1; the match to TRBD1 covers 7 bases. The CDR3 covers 13 residues. With 6 bases clipped from V and 7 bases from J, the junction kept 8 bases outside the gene matches. The germline CDR1 and CDR2 sequences are SGHAT and FQDESV (reference sequence). The CDR3 region is CASRRQGVFEAFF. The CDR3 DNA is TGTGCCAGCAGGAGGCAGGGGGTATTTGAAGCTTTCTTT.

The CDR3: CASSLVEGPNTDTQYF. The CDR3 DNA reads as TGTGCCAGCAGCTTAGTGGAGGGCCCGAACACAGATACGCAGTATTTT. The chain couples TRBV7-9 to TRBJ2-3; D possibly corresponds to TRBD2 (6 bases). The CDR3 is made up of 16 amino acids. Germline values: CDR1 SEHNR, CDR2 FQNEAQ (reference sequence). With 1 base removed from V and 2 bases from J, the gap between germline ends came to 13 bases.

The chain couples TRBV7-3 to TRBJ2-1; no clear D. Germline V CDR1 and CDR2: SGHTA, FQGTGA. The CDR3 consists of 13 residues. V was shortened by 4 bases and J by 4 bases, with 8 bases between the two germline ends. CDR3 region: CASSWQSYNEQFF. DNA for the CDR3: TGTGCCAGCAGCTGGCAGTCGTACAATGAGCAGTTCTTC.

The table lists this clone with a few counts. The chain is built from TRBV28 and TRBJ1-5; 7 bases match TRBD1. The CDR3 is made up of 13 amino acids. V lost 6 bases to trimming and J lost 5 bases; unmatched junction nucleotides: 4. In germline, CDR1 is MDHEN, CDR2 SYDVKM. The CDR3 DNA is TGTGCCAGCAGCCCGACAGGGTATCAGCCCCAGCATTTT. Its translation is CASSPTGYQPQHF.

The chain carries TRBV19 and TRBJ2-5; TRBD1 aligns across 9 bases. The CDR3 spans 16 residues. The junction had 11 bases not matched to a gene; V was cut back by 4 bases and J by 5 bases. Germline V gene data show CDR1 as LNHDA and CDR2 as SQIVND (reference sequence). CDR3 nucleotides: TGTGCCAGTAGTACAACCGGGACAGGGAGAATGGAGACCCAGTACTTC. Translating gives CASSTTGTGRMETQYF.

The V call is TRBV7-2, the J call TRBJ2-3, with 11 bases lining up with TRBD2. The CDR3 consists of 18 residues. V lost 5 bases to trimming and J lost 0 bases; unmatched junction nucleotides: 10. Germline V gives CDR1 SGHTA, CDR2 FQGNSA. CDR3 region: CASSHRLAGITSTDTQYF. The CDR3 nucleotides are TGTGCCAGCAGCCACAGACTAGCGGGGATAACTAGCACAGATACGCAGTATTTT.

V usage is TRBV24-1 and J usage is TRBJ2-2; 8 nucleotides agree with TRBD2. The CDR3 loop spans 17 amino acids. Germline-derived CDR1 and CDR2 are KGHDR and SFDVKD. J was trimmed by 1 base and V by 4 bases; bases with no gene match: 7. CDR3 in DNA: TGTGCCACCAGTGACCCGAGCGGGAGCGGGAACACCGGGGAGCTGTTTTTT. Amino acid sequence: CATSDPSGSGNTGELFF.

The J gene is TRBJ2-7, the V gene TRBV28; a weak D match, TRBD2 (5 bases). The length of the CDR3 is 14 residues. The germline V and J ends were trimmed by 5 bases and 2 bases, with 13 bases remaining between them. Per germline, CDR1 MDHEN and CDR2 SYDVKM. In DNA, the CDR3 is TGTGCCAGCAGTCTCGGGATCGGGGCCTACGAGCAGTACTTC. Translation: CASSLGIGAYEQYF.

This sequence joins TRBV7-2 and TRBJ2-3, with 8 bases matching TRBD2. The CDR3 totals 16 residues. V trimming: 5 bases; J trimming: 3 bases; junction bases outside the gene matches: 10. Germline CDR1 and CDR2: SGHTA and FQGNSA. The CDR3 DNA sequence: TGTGCCAGCAGCCCTCTAGCGGGCGCGGGAACAGATACGCAGTATTTT. Protein sequence: CASSPLAGAGTDTQYF.

The chain uses TRBV28 and TRBJ2-7; 9 positions match TRBD2. Germline trimming cut 6 bases from V and 7 bases from J; bases unmatched to any gene: 13. Germline CDR1 is MDHEN and CDR2 is SYDVKM. The CDR3 has 15 residues. The chain's CDR3 is CASSHRTSATGEQYF. The CDR3 DNA reads as TGTGCCAGCAGCCACCGGACTAGCGCTACCGGGGAGCAGTACTTC. Full variable domain (remainder filled in from reference TRBV28 and TRBJ2-7): DVKVTQSSRYLVKRTGEKVFLECVQDMDHENMFWYRQDPGLGLRLIYFSYDVKMKEKGDIPEGYSVSREKKERFSLILESASTNQTSMYLCASSHRTSATGEQYFGPGTRLTVT.